Presented here are 17 T cell receptor beta chains from one specimen sequenced in a study of beta chain features in type 1 diabetes. Every isolated RNA sample was fully reverse transcribed, so sequencing captured expressed TCRB transcripts. Profiled with immunoSEQ multiplex PCR; TCRdb holds only in-frame clones, not every one. The table has about 450,000 clones, 11% seen once. Sample: naive CD4+ T cells from blood. The origin of the receptors is a woman aged 18-35 years in good health.

This clone was observed a single time. This sequence joins TRBV9 and TRBJ1-1; weak D call: TRBD1 (5 bases). The CDR3 totals 15 residues. Germline values: CDR1 SGDLS, CDR2 YYNGEE. The V gene lost 0 bases and the J gene lost 4 bases, with 13 bases spanning the gap. The CDR3 here is CASSVEAGRSTEAFF. Written as DNA, the CDR3 is TGTGCCAGCAGCGTAGAGGCAGGGAGGAGCACTGAAGCTTTCTTT.

This clone was recorded a few times. The V call is TRBV7-9, the J call TRBJ2-3; tentative D call: TRBD2 (5 bases). Per the germline V gene, CDR1 is SEHNR and CDR2 is FQNEAQ (reference sequence). The CDR3 length is 17 residues. Between the trimmed V and J ends, which lost 5 bases and 3 bases, there was a span of 21 bases. As DNA, the CDR3 is TGTGCCAGCAGCCCCCCCCGAGGGCGGGCAAGAACAGATACGCAGTATTTT. Translating it yields CASSPPRGRARTDTQYF.

The chain has TRBV18 and TRBJ2-5; no clear D. The CDR3 totals 13 residues. Deletions cut 3 bases from V and 5 bases from J, with 10 bases between. Germline loops: CDR1 KGHSH, CDR2 LQKENI. CDR3 sequence: CASSPDQRETQYF. In DNA form, the CDR3 reads TGTGCCAGCTCACCTGACCAGAGGGAGACCCAGTACTTC. Looking up the rest from reference TRBV18 and TRBJ2-5 gives the full variable domain: NAGVMQNPRHLVRRRGQEARLRCSPMKGHSHVYWYRQLPEEGLKFMVYLQKENIIDESGMPKERFSAEFPKEGPSILRIQQVVRGDSAAYFCASSPDQRETQYFGPGTRLLVL.

The V and J genes are TRBV9 and TRBJ1-2; 8 positions match TRBD1. This CDR3 has 17 amino acids. The germline V gene has CDR1 SGDLS and CDR2 YYNGEE. Unmatched junction bases numbered 13, after V lost 4 bases and J lost 2 bases. The CDR3 reads CASSPRTGFNENYGYTF. For the CDR3, the DNA is TGTGCCAGCAGCCCGCGGACAGGGTTTAACGAGAACTATGGCTACACCTTC.

This chain links TRBV4-3 with TRBJ1-3; D is unresolved. The CDR3 is made up of 18 amino acids. The germline gives CDR1 LGHNA, CDR2 YSLEER. Deletions cut 2 bases from V and 0 bases from J, with 17 bases between. DNA for the CDR3: TGCGCCAGCAGCCAACTACTGATGAGTATTAGCTCTGGAAACACCATATATTTT. It is translated as CASSQLLMSISSGNTIYF.

This chain connects TRBV27 to TRBJ1-2, with D possibly being TRBD1 (5 bases). V lost 7 bases to trimming and J lost 4 bases, with 22 bases between them. Germline CDR1 and CDR2: MNHEY and SMNVEV (reference sequence). This CDR3 is built from 16 residues. The DNA of the CDR3 is TGTGCCAGCATCTCCCGACCGGGCAGGGATTTCTATGGCTACACCTTC. Translated, it gives CASISRPGRDFYGYTF.

This clone was observed a handful of times. The chain joins TRBV9 to TRBJ2-4; TRBD1 agrees at 7 bases. The CDR3 consists of 16 residues. Germline-derived CDR1 and CDR2 are SGDLS and YYNGEE. V shed 3 bases, J shed 0 bases, and the junction held 6 bases outside the gene matches. The CDR3 reads CASSADRTLAKNIQYF. The CDR3 coding sequence is TGTGCCAGCAGCGCGGACAGGACCCTAGCCAAAAACATTCAGTACTTC. Complete variable domain (other parts from reference TRBV9 and TRBJ2-4): DSGVTQTPKHLITATGQRVTLRCSPRSGDLSVYWYQQSLDQGLQFLIQYYNGEERAKGNILERFSAQQFPDLHSELNLSSLELGDSALYFCASSADRTLAKNIQYFGAGTRLSVL.

The chain uses TRBV18 and TRBJ2-3, with 7 bases lining up with TRBD2. Germline V CDR1 and CDR2: KGHSH, LQKENI. J gave up 2 bases and V 0 bases, and 5 bases lay outside the gene matches. The CDR3 loop spans 16 amino acids. In nucleotides, the CDR3 is TGTGCCAGCTCACCACCATTGGCGGGGGTCACAGATACGCAGTATTTT. Its protein is CASSPPLAGVTDTQYF.

Remarks on this clone: Sequence at one end of the junction differs from germline and may be a read error. In DNA form, the CDR3 reads TGTGCCAGCAGCTTATTGGTCCACCAAGGGACCCAGTACTTC. Encoded protein: CASSLLVHQGTQYF. This chain uses TRBV11-2 with TRBJ2-5; D gene ambiguous. CDR3 length equals 14 residues. Germline CDR1 SGHAT, CDR2 FQNNGV.

This chain connects TRBV2 to TRBJ2-5; 8 bases fit TRBD1. V shed 8 bases and J 1 base; nucleotides not matched to a gene: 6. CDR1 SNHLY and CDR2 FYNNEI come from the germline V gene. This CDR3 is built from 14 residues. The CDR3 sequence: CASGHGQGQETQYF. As DNA, the CDR3 is TGTGCCAGCGGGCACGGACAGGGCCAAGAGACCCAGTACTTC.

Only a few counts were recorded for this clone. The same CDR3 also results from other DNA sequences found in this sample. The chain couples TRBV29-1 to TRBJ2-3; D is uncertain. This CDR3 contains 12 residues. V shed 6 bases and J shed 3 bases, with 10 bases lying between them. Germline CDR1 and CDR2: SQVTM and ANQGSEA. The CDR3 DNA reads TGCAGCGTGGACCCCGGGACAGATACGCAGTATTTT. This gives the protein CSVDPGTDTQYF.

The table lists this clone with a few counts. V usage is TRBV5-1 and J usage is TRBJ1-4; D is undetermined. The CDR3 is made up of 17 amino acids. Germline CDR1 SGHRS, CDR2 YFSETQ. V lost 2 bases and J lost 7, with 21 bases in between. CDR3 protein: CASSFLPLGRVSEKLFF. For the CDR3, the DNA is TGCGCCAGCAGCTTCCTACCCTTAGGGAGAGTGAGTGAAAAACTGTTTTTT.

This clone has only a few counts. The sample has other DNA sequences that encode this CDR3 too. The gene calls are TRBV30 and TRBJ1-2, with a tentative D call TRBD1 (5 bases). Germline V lookup: CDR1 GTSNPN, CDR2 SVGIG (reference sequence). Trimming pared 0 bases from V and 5 bases from J, leaving 13 bases between. The CDR3 runs 14 residues. The CDR3 nucleotides are TGTGCCTGGAGTGTACGGGGGGGGATATATGGCTACACCTTC. Translated, it gives CAWSVRGGIYGYTF.

In its sample, this clone was seen a few times. V is TRBV15 and J is TRBJ2-5; unclear D gene. The CDR3 extends over 13 amino acids. Trimming took off 0 bases at V and 5 bases at J, with 7 bases between the two ends. Germline CDR1 LNHNV, CDR2 YYDKDF (reference sequence). The CDR3 sequence: CATSRDPEETQYF. The CDR3 nucleotides read TGTGCCACCAGCAGAGACCCAGAGGAGACCCAGTACTTC.

This clone was recorded a few times. The J gene is TRBJ1-1, the V gene TRBV4-1; D is ambiguous. Trimming left V 1 base short and J 0 bases short, with 6 bases between. Germline values: CDR1 MGHRA, CDR2 YSYEKL. This CDR3 comprises 14 residues. The CDR3 here is CASSQAPLNTEAFF. DNA of the CDR3: TGCGCCAGCAGCCAAGCTCCCTTGAACACTGAAGCTTTCTTT.

The chain is built from TRBV10-3 and TRBJ1-2; TRBD1 might be the D (6 bases). This CDR3 region has 12 residues. V lost 4 bases and J 3 bases, leaving 6 bases between the germline ends. CDR1 ENHRY and CDR2 SYGVKD come from the germline V gene. The CDR3 sequence is CAISAGDYGYTF. Written as DNA, the CDR3 is TGTGCCATCAGTGCAGGGGACTATGGCTACACCTTC.

The chain recombines TRBV6-5 with TRBJ1-6; D remains ambiguous. The CDR3 loop spans 12 amino acids. Germline assignment: CDR1 MNHEY and CDR2 SVGAGI. V lost 4 bases and J lost 7, with 5 bases in between. CDR3 residues: CASSSRNSPLHF. The CDR3 nucleotides read TGTGCCAGCAGTTCTCGCAATTCACCCCTCCACTTT.